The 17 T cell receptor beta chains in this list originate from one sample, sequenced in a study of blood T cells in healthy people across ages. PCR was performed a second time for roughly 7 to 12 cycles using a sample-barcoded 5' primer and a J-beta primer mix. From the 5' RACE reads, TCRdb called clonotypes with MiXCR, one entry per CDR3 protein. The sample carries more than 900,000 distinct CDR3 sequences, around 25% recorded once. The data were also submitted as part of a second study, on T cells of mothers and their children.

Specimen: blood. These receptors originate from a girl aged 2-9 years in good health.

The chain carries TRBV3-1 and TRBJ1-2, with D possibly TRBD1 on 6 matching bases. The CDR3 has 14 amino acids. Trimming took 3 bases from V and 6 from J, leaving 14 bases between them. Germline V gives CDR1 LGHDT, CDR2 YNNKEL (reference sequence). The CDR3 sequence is CASSQGARGDGYTF. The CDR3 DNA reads TGTGCCAGCAGCCAGGGGGCGAGGGGGGATGGCTACACCTTC.

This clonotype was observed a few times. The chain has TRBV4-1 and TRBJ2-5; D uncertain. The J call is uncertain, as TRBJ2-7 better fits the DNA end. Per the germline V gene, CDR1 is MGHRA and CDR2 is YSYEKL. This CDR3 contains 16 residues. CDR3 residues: CASSQGIGGTAYEQYF. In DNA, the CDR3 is TGCGCCAGCAGCCAAGGTATTGGCGGCACCGCCTACGAGCAGTACTTC.

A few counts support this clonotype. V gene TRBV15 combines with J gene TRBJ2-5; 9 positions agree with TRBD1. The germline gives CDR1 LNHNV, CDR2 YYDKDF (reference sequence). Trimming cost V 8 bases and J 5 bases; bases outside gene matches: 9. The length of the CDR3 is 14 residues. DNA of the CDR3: TGTGCCACCCGGGACAGGGTCAATCAGGAGACCCAGTACTTC. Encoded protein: CATRDRVNQETQYF. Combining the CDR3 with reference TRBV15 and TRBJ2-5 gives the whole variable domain DAMVIQNPRYQVTQFGKPVTLSCSQTLNHNVMYWYQQKSSQAPKLLFHYYDKDFNNEADTPDNFQSRRPNTSFCFLDIRSPGLGDTAMYLCATRDRVNQETQYFGPGTRLLVL.

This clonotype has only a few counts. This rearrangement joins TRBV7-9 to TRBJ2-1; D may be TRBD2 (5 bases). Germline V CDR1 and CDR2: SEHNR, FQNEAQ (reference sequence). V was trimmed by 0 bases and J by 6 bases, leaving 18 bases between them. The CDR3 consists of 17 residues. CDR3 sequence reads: CASSLAPSGSRFNEQFF. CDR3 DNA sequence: TGTGCCAGCAGCTTAGCGCCCTCGGGGTCTCGCTTCAATGAGCAGTTCTTC.

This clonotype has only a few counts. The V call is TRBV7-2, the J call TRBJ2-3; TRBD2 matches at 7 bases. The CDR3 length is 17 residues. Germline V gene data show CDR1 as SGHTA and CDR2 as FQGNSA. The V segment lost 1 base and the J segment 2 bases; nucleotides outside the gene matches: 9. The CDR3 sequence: CASSLGLGGGATDTQYF. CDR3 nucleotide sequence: TGTGCCAGCAGCTTAGGGTTGGGCGGGGGAGCCACAGATACGCAGTATTTT. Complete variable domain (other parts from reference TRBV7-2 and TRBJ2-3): GAGVSQSPSNKVTEKGKDVELRCDPISGHTALYWYRQSLGQGLEFLIYFQGNSAPDKSGLPSDRFSAERTGGSVSTLTIQRTQQEDSAVYLCASSLGLGGGATDTQYFGPGTRLTVL.

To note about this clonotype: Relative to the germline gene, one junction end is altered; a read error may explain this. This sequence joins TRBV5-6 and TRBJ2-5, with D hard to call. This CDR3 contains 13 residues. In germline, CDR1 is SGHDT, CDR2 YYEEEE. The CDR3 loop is CASSLAGLVHNSF. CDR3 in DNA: TGTGCCAGCAGCTTGGCCGGGCTGGTCCACAACTCCTTC.

This CDR3 reads CSVREGGELFF. In nucleotides, the CDR3 is TGCAGCGTCCGTGAGGGCGGGGAGCTGTTTTTT. V is TRBV29-1 and J is TRBJ2-2, with a tentative D call TRBD2 (5 bases). This CDR3 is built from 11 residues. Germline V gene data show CDR1 as SQVTM and CDR2 as ANQGSEA. V shed 6 bases and J shed 7 bases, with 9 bases lying between them.

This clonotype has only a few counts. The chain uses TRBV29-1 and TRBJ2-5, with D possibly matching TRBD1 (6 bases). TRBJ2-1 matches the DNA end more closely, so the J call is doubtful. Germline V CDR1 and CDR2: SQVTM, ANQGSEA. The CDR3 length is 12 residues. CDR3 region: CSQRLQGSEQFF. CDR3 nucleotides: TGCAGCCAGAGACTACAGGGTTCTGAGCAGTTCTTC.

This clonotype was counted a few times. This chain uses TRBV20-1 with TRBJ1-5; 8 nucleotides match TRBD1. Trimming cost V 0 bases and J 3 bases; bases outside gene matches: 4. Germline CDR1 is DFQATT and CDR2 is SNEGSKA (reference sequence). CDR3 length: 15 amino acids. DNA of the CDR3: TGCAGTGCTAGAGATAAGGGACAGGCCAATCAGCCCCAGCATTTT. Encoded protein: CSARDKGQANQPQHF.

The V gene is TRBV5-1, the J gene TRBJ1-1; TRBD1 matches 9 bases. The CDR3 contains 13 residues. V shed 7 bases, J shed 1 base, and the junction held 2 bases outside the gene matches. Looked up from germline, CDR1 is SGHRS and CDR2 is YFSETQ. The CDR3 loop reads CASGQGRNTEAFF. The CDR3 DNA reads TGCGCCAGCGGACAGGGGAGGAACACTGAAGCTTTCTTT.

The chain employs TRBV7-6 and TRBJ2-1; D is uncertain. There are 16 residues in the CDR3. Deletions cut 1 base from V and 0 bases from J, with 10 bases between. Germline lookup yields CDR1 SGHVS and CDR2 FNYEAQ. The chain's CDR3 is CASSLGTAPSYNEQFF. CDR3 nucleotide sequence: TGTGCCAGCAGCTTAGGTACAGCTCCCTCCTACAATGAGCAGTTCTTC.

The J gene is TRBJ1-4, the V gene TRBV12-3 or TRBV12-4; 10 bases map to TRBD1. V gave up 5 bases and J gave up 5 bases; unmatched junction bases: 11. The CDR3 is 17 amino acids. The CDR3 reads CASSAWTGGTGNEKLFF. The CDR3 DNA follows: TGTGCCAGCAGTGCATGGACAGGGGGTACGGGGAATGAAAAACTGTTTTTT.

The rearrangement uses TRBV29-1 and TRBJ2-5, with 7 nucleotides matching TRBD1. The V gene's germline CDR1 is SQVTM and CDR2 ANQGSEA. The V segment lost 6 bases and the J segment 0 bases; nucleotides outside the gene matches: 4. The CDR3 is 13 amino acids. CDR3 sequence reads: CSVKDRDQETQYF. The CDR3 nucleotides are TGCAGCGTGAAAGACAGGGACCAAGAGACCCAGTACTTC.

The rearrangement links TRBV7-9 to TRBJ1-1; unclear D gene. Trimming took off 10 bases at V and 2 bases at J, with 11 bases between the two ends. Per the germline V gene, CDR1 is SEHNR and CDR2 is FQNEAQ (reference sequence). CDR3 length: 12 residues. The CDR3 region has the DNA TGTGCCACCGATACAGCTAACACTGAAGCTTTCTTT. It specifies CATDTANTEAFF.

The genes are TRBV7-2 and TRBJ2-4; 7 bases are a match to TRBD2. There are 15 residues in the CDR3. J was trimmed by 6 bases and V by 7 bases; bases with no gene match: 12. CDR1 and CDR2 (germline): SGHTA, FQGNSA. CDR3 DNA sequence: TGTGCCAGCACCGTGAGAGGGCGGGAGTTAAACATTCAGTACTTC. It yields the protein CASTVRGRELNIQYF.

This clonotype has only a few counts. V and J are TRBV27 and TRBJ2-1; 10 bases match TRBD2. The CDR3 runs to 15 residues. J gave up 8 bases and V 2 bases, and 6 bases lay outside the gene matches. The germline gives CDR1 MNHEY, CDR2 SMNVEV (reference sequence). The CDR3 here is CASSLMASGSYEQFF. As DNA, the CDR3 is TGTGCCAGCAGTTTAATGGCTAGCGGGAGCTATGAGCAGTTCTTC.

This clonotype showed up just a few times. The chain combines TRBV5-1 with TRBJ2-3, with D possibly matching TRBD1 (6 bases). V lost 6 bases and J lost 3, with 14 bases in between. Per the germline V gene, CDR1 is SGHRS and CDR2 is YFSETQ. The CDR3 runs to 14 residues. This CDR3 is CASNSGQGTDTQYF. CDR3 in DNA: TGCGCCAGCAACTCGGGGCAGGGGACAGATACGCAGTATTTT.